What follows are 7 T cell receptor beta chains derived from one specimen sequenced in a study of shared T cell receptors in the human thymus. Data came from immunoSEQ multiplex PCR; TCRdb stores just in-frame clones and leaves some out. The profile shows hundreds of thousands of clones, 85% to 90% of them singletons. A further study also used this sample, focusing on human thymus T cells.

Sequenced: thymocytes. Source of these receptors: a boy less than two years old with a congenital heart defect.

The V and J genes are TRBV25-1 and TRBJ2-3; D remains unclear. Trimming took off 6 bases at V and 3 bases at J, with 4 bases between the two ends. In germline, CDR1 is MGHDK, CDR2 SYGVNS. The CDR3 is 11 residues long. DNA of the CDR3: TGTGCCAGCAGCTCGACAGATACGCAGTATTTT. Its translation: CASSSTDTQYF.

The CDR3 sequence: CASSQGDGYTF. The CDR3 nucleotides read TGCGCCAGCAGCCAGGGTGATGGCTACACCTTC. This chain uses TRBV5-1 with TRBJ1-2, with D perhaps TRBD1 (5 bases). The CDR3 covers 11 residues. V shed 4 bases and J shed 6 bases, with 7 bases lying between them. The V gene's germline CDR1 is SGHRS and CDR2 YFSETQ.

This chain joins TRBV7-6 and TRBJ1-5; 11 nucleotides align to TRBD1. The CDR3 sequence is 17 residues long. Germline V CDR1 and CDR2: SGHVS, FNYEAQ. The V and J ends lost 1 base and 3 bases, in that order; junction bases with no gene match: 5. The CDR3 DNA follows: TGTGCCAGCAGCTTAGAGGACAGGGGGCGGATCAATCAGCCCCAGCATTTT. Translated: CASSLEDRGRINQPQHF.

The gene calls are TRBV20-1 and TRBJ2-3; D is unresolved. Per the germline V gene, CDR1 is DFQATT and CDR2 is SNEGSKA (reference sequence). The CDR3 length is 11 residues. V shed 3 bases and J shed 5 bases, with 6 bases lying between them. The CDR3 region has the DNA TGCAGTGCTAGGCGTAAAGATACGCAGTATTTT. Its translation: CSARRKDTQYF.

This chain joins TRBV6-1 and TRBJ1-2, with TRBD1 matching 8 bases. The length of the CDR3 is 16 residues. Per the germline V gene, CDR1 is MNHNS and CDR2 is SASEGT. V gave up 0 bases and J gave up 4 bases; unmatched junction bases: 7. CDR3 residues: CASSEARQGTFYGYTF. DNA for the CDR3: TGTGCCAGCAGTGAAGCCAGACAGGGGACCTTCTATGGCTACACCTTC.

The genes are TRBV27 and TRBJ1-5; D is uncertain. Trimming took off 5 bases at V and 7 bases at J, with 12 bases between the two ends. The CDR3 runs to 13 residues. The germline gives CDR1 MNHEY, CDR2 SMNVEV (reference sequence). CDR3 DNA: TGTGCCAGCAGTCCACAAAGCGGGCAGCCCCAGCATTTT. Translation: CASSPQSGQPQHF.

The rearrangement uses TRBV27 and TRBJ2-7; tentative D call: TRBD1 (6 bases). CDR1 is MNHEY and CDR2 is SMNVEV in the germline V gene (reference sequence). This CDR3 is 17 amino acids long. Trimming removed 0 bases at V and 1 base at J, with 16 bases between. The CDR3 loop reads CASSLSGWGHPSYEQYF. In DNA form, the CDR3 reads TGTGCCAGCAGTTTATCCGGCTGGGGACACCCTTCCTACGAGCAGTACTTC.